This TCR beta chain was captured by sequencing in a study of T cells after yellow fever vaccination. General observations from the study: Abundant contaminating clonotypes from the bulk population could appear in FACS-sorted repertoires. Though weaker, the secondary response peaked faster, on day 5 versus 15.

Between the trimmed V and J ends, which lost 4 bases and 8 bases, there was a span of 17 bases. The CDR3 is 15 residues long. Germline CDR1 is MNHNS and CDR2 is SASEGT. The study made its TCR cDNA through 5'RACE template switching. That step introduced a universal primer site along with UMIs. A single record per CDR3 protein comes from TCRdb applying MiXCR to the 5' RACE reads. The table shows 310,000 or so distinct CDR3 sequences, with roughly 7% occurring only once. This clonotype was seen only a few times. No antigen is known for it. This material consisted of PBMCs, taken about 41 days after the first yellow fever vaccination. The sequence derives from a man between 18 and 29 years old who received the YFV17D yellow fever vaccine. V gene TRBV6-1 combines with J gene TRBJ1-4; D might be TRBD1 (5 bases). CDR3 sequence: CASSGGGAHGEKLFF. The CDR3 DNA reads as TGTGCCAGCAGTGGCGGTGGGGCCCATGGAGAAAAACTGTTTTTT.